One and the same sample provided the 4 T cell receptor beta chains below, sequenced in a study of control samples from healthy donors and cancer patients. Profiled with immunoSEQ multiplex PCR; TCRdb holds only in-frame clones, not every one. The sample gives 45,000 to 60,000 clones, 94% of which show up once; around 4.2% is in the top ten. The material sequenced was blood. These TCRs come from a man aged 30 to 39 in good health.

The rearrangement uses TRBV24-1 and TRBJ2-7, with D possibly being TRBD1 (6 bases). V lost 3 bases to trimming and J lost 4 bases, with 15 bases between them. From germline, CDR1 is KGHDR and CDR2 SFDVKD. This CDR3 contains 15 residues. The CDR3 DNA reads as TGTGCCACCAGTGATCCTACAGGGAAGGGGTACGAGCAGTACTTC. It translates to CATSDPTGKGYEQYF.

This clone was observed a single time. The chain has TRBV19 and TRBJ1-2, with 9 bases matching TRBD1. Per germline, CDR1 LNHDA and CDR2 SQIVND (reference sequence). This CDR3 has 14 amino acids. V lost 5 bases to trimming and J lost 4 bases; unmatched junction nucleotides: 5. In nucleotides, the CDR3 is TGTGCCAGTAGTCCTCAACAGGGGGCCTATGGCTACACCTTC. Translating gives CASSPQQGAYGYTF.

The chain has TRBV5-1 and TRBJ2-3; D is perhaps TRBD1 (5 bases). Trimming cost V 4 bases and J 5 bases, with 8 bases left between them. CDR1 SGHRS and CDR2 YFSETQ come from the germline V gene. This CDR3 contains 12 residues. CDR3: CASSQGGDTQYF. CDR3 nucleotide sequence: TGCGCCAGCAGCCAGGGCGGAGATACGCAGTATTTT.

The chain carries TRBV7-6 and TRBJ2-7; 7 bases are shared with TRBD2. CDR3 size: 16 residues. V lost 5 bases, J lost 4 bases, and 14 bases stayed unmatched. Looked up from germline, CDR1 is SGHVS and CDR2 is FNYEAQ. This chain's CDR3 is CASSLEFSGWGYEQYF. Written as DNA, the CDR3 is TGTGCCAGCAGCCTGGAATTTAGCGGGTGGGGGTACGAGCAGTACTTC. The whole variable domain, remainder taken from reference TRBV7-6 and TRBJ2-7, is GAGVSQSPRYKVTKRGQDVALRCDPISGHVSLYWYRQALGQGPEFLTYFNYEAQQDKSGLPNDRFSAERPEGSISTLTIQRTEQRDSAMYRCASSLEFSGWGYEQYFGPGTRLTVT.